Listed here are 26 T cell receptor beta chains from one sample, sequenced in a study of cytomegalovirus exposure and HLA in healthy donors. PCR was performed using 60 Vbeta and 13 Jbeta primers. Sequencing used immunoSEQ multiplex PCR; TCRdb keeps in-frame clones, though not all of them. The sample has 100,000 to 150,000 clones, around 80% seen once; the top ten hold roughly 3%. Specimen: PBMCs. These receptors all come from a man aged 50-59 years in good health and CMV-seronegative.

The chain employs TRBV10-3 and TRBJ2-3; 8 nucleotides match TRBD2. Germline V gene sequence: CDR1 ENHRY, CDR2 SYGVKD. The J segment lost 1 base and the V segment lost 6 bases, leaving 9 bases of the junction unmatched. The CDR3 loop spans 16 amino acids. The CDR3 coding sequence is TGTGCCATCAGGTCAGACGGGGGGGCCGGCACAGATACGCAGTATTTT. It translates to CAIRSDGGAGTDTQYF.

The V call is TRBV5-1, the J call TRBJ1-2; 7 nucleotides agree with TRBD1. Germline V gene lookup returns CDR1 SGHRS and CDR2 YFSETQ. The CDR3 contains 14 residues. Trimming removed 0 bases from V and 4 bases from J; junction bases left unmatched: 3. The CDR3 nucleotides are TGCGCCAGCAGCTTGGGGGGGGACAGCTATGGCTACACCTTC. Translation gives CASSLGGDSYGYTF.

The sample holds a few counts of this clone. The chain recombines TRBV27 with TRBJ1-4, with D perhaps TRBD1 (6 bases). Germline V lookup: CDR1 MNHEY, CDR2 SMNVEV (reference sequence). The CDR3 runs 18 residues. V lost 5 bases, J lost 4 bases, and 23 bases lay in between. The CDR3 spells CASSLRWPGERVNEKLFF. The CDR3 DNA sequence: TGTGCCAGCAGTCTCCGTTGGCCAGGGGAACGAGTTAATGAAAAACTGTTTTTT.

This clone was counted once. The chain combines TRBV2 with TRBJ1-5; 10 positions agree with TRBD1. The germline gives CDR1 SNHLY, CDR2 FYNNEI. J was trimmed by 5 bases and V by 8 bases; bases with no gene match: 3. This CDR3 has 13 amino acids. Here the CDR3 DNA reads TGTGCCAGCGGAGGACAGGGGGATCAGCCCCAGCATTTT. Protein: CASGGQGDQPQHF.

The rearrangement links TRBV7-9 to TRBJ2-5; 7 bases line up with TRBD1. J was trimmed by 5 bases and V by 6 bases; bases with no gene match: 6. Germline CDR1 and CDR2: SEHNR and FQNEAQ (reference sequence). This CDR3 is built from 13 residues. CDR3 amino acids: CASRFGTVETQYF. CDR3 in DNA: TGTGCCAGCAGGTTTGGGACAGTGGAGACCCAGTACTTC. Full variable domain (missing parts from reference TRBV7-9 and TRBJ2-5): DTGVSQNPRHKITKRGQNVTFRCDPISEHNRLYWYRQTLGQGPEFLTYFQNEAQLEKSRLLSDRFSAERPKGSFSTLEIQRTEQGDSAMYLCASRFGTVETQYFGPGTRLLVL.

J is TRBJ2-5 and V is TRBV9; a possible D gene is TRBD1 (5 bases). The CDR3 contains 14 residues. Trimming shortened V by 4 bases and J by 0 bases, and 10 bases separated the two germline ends. Germline V gene lookup returns CDR1 SGDLS and CDR2 YYNGEE. CDR3 DNA sequence: TGTGCCAGCAGCCCCAGGACAAACCAAGAGACCCAGTACTTC. Translation gives CASSPRTNQETQYF. Full variable domain (remainder filled in from reference TRBV9 and TRBJ2-5): DSGVTQTPKHLITATGQRVTLRCSPRSGDLSVYWYQQSLDQGLQFLIQYYNGEERAKGNILERFSAQQFPDLHSELNLSSLELGDSALYFCASSPRTNQETQYFGPGTRLLVL.

The V and J genes are TRBV7-2 and TRBJ2-5; 7 bases map to TRBD2. The germline V gene has CDR1 SGHTA and CDR2 FQGNSA. Trimming removed 5 bases from V and 2 bases from J; junction bases left unmatched: 11. The CDR3 is 16 residues long. CDR3 in amino acids: CASSVTLGGGQETQYF. CDR3 nucleotides: TGTGCCAGCAGCGTTACCTTGGGGGGGGGTCAAGAGACCCAGTACTTC.

This sequence joins TRBV10-3 and TRBJ1-6; no definite D call. V lost 8 bases and J 2 bases, leaving 16 bases between the germline ends. The CDR3 extends over 16 amino acids. Germline CDR1 reads ENHRY; CDR2 reads SYGVKD. CDR3 sequence (DNA): TGTGCCATCGAATCCCCCAGCGAACCCTATAATTCACCCCTCCACTTT. The encoded protein is CAIESPSEPYNSPLHF.

DNA of the CDR3: TGCGCCAGCAGCTTGGAGCTAAATTCGCGGGGGTCCTACGAGCAGTACTTC. Translation gives CASSLELNSRGSYEQYF. The chain combines TRBV5-1 with TRBJ2-7; the match to TRBD2 covers 7 bases. This CDR3 comprises 17 residues. The ends lost 0 bases at V and 1 base at J; junction bases unmatched: 10. Germline assignment: CDR1 SGHRS and CDR2 YFSETQ.

The chain carries TRBV15 and TRBJ2-2; TRBD2 aligns across 7 bases. Germline V lookup: CDR1 LNHNV, CDR2 YYDKDF (reference sequence). CDR3 length: 17 amino acids. With V trimmed by 0 bases and J by 3 bases, 7 bases remained unmatched. This CDR3 is CATSRDLGGVDTGELFF. The CDR3 DNA reads as TGTGCCACCAGCAGAGATTTGGGGGGGGTTGACACCGGGGAGCTGTTTTTT.

The rearrangement uses TRBV5-4 and TRBJ2-6, with D perhaps matching TRBD2 (7 bases). The V end lost 2 bases, the J end lost 2 bases, and 8 bases lay between the germline ends. CDR1 is SGHNT and CDR2 is YYREEE in the germline V gene (reference sequence). There are 15 residues in the CDR3. The DNA for the CDR3 is TGTGCCAGCAGCTTCGGGGGGCCTGGGGCCAACGTCCTGACTTTC. Translating it yields CASSFGGPGANVLTF.

This clone was seen once. J is TRBJ1-2 and V is TRBV29-1, with D possibly being TRBD1 (5 bases). V was shortened by 6 bases and J by 2 bases, with 10 bases between the two germline ends. Looked up from germline, CDR1 is SQVTM and CDR2 is ANQGSEA. The CDR3 runs to 12 residues. The CDR3 sequence: CSVPTENYGYTF. As DNA, the CDR3 is TGCAGCGTACCGACAGAGAACTATGGCTACACCTTC.

Details on this clone: An end of the junction does not agree with germline; a read error may underlie this. V usage is TRBV6-4 and J usage is TRBJ2-3, with TRBD1 matching 7 bases. Germline CDR1 and CDR2: MRHNA and SNTAGT. The length of the CDR3 is 15 residues. CDR3 coding DNA: TGTGCCAGCGGTGACGGGGCAGGGGGTAATTCCAACCAGTATTTT. Protein: CASGDGAGGNSNQYF.

The chain is built from TRBV5-1 and TRBJ2-5, with a possible D match to TRBD2 (6 bases). The V end lost 2 bases, the J end lost 6 bases, and 17 bases lay between the germline ends. The CDR3 has 15 residues. Germline CDR1 reads SGHRS; CDR2 reads YFSETQ. The CDR3 sequence: CASSLNAGGEQTQYF. CDR3 DNA sequence: TGCGCCAGCAGCTTAAATGCTGGAGGGGAGCAGACCCAGTACTTC. Complete variable domain (other parts from reference TRBV5-1 and TRBJ2-5): KAGVTQTPRYLIKTRGQQVTLSCSPISGHRSVSWYQQTPGQGLQFLFEYFSETQRNKGNFPGRFSGRQFSNSRSEMNVSTLELGDSALYLCASSLNAGGEQTQYFGPGTRLLVL.

The chain recombines TRBV6-5 with TRBJ1-2, with TRBD1 identical over 7 bases. In germline, CDR1 is MNHEY, CDR2 SVGAGI. V lost 6 bases, J lost 7 bases, and 11 bases stayed unmatched. The CDR3 covers 14 residues. The CDR3 bases are TGTGCCAGCAGGCGCGGACAGGCGATATCTGGCTACACCTTC. Translating gives CASRRGQAISGYTF.

There are many counts of this clone. V gene TRBV6-4 combines with J gene TRBJ2-3; 11 positions match TRBD1. With V trimmed by 0 bases and J by 4 bases, 0 bases remained unmatched. This CDR3 has 15 amino acids. Germline CDR1 reads MRHNA; CDR2 reads SNTAGT. CDR3 sequence: CASSDSGQGADTQYF. In DNA form, the CDR3 reads TGTGCCAGCAGTGACTCGGGACAGGGGGCAGATACGCAGTATTTT.

This sequence joins TRBV15 and TRBJ1-3, with D tentatively TRBD1 (5 bases). From germline, CDR1 is LNHNV and CDR2 YYDKDF (reference sequence). Trimming cost V 3 bases and J 2 bases, with 14 bases left between them. The CDR3 runs 16 residues. CDR3 nucleotide sequence: TGTGCCACCAGCAGGACCAGGGAAGGCCCTGGAAACACCATATATTTT. Translation gives CATSRTREGPGNTIYF. Supplemented by reference TRBV15 and TRBJ1-3, the full variable domain reads DAMVIQNPRYQVTQFGKPVTLSCSQTLNHNVMYWYQQKSSQAPKLLFHYYDKDFNNEADTPDNFQSRRPNTSFCFLDIRSPGLGDTAMYLCATSRTREGPGNTIYFGEGSWLTVV.

This clone was recorded only once. This chain links TRBV19 with TRBJ2-7, with 10 bases fitting TRBD2. The CDR3 sequence is 16 residues long. The germline V gene encodes CDR1 LNHDA and CDR2 SQIVND (reference sequence). The trim removed 2 bases at V and 7 bases at J, leaving 11 bases unmatched. The CDR3 sequence: CASSILAGALETEQYF. Here the CDR3 DNA reads TGTGCCAGTAGTATACTAGCGGGGGCCCTCGAAACGGAGCAGTACTTC. Full variable domain (remainder filled in from reference TRBV19 and TRBJ2-7): DGGITQSPKYLFRKEGQNVTLSCEQNLNHDAMYWYRQDPGQGLRLIYYSQIVNDFQKGDIAEGYSVSREKKESFPLTVTSAQKNPTAFYLCASSILAGALETEQYFGPGTRLTVT.

This clone was picked up a small number of times. The chain uses TRBV9 and TRBJ2-2; a weak D match, TRBD1 (7 bases). The V gene's germline CDR1 is SGDLS and CDR2 YYNGEE. This CDR3 contains 18 residues. V gave up 0 bases and J gave up 0 bases, with 15 bases separating them. The CDR3 loop reads CASSVAGDRQPNTGELFF. In nucleotides, the CDR3 is TGTGCCAGCAGCGTAGCGGGGGACAGACAGCCGAACACCGGGGAGCTGTTTTTT. The complete variable domain, with remaining parts taken from reference TRBV9 and TRBJ2-2, reads DSGVTQTPKHLITATGQRVTLRCSPRSGDLSVYWYQQSLDQGLQFLIQYYNGEERAKGNILERFSAQQFPDLHSELNLSSLELGDSALYFCASSVAGDRQPNTGELFFGEGSRLTVL.

The rearrangement links TRBV27 to TRBJ2-7; 12 nucleotides line up with TRBD2. Unmatched junction bases numbered 8, after V lost 7 bases and J lost 4 bases. This CDR3 contains 15 residues. Germline assignment: CDR1 MNHEY and CDR2 SMNVEV (reference sequence). This CDR3 is CASKLLAGGMYEQYF. The CDR3 coding sequence is TGTGCCAGCAAGCTTCTAGCGGGGGGGATGTACGAGCAGTACTTC.

This chain joins TRBV6-5 and TRBJ1-2; 9 bases map to TRBD1. The CDR3 loop spans 14 amino acids. Germline CDR1 and CDR2: MNHEY and SVGAGI. The V gene end was trimmed by 6 bases and the J gene end by 7 bases; junction bases not matched to a gene: 9. The CDR3, as DNA: TGTGCCAGCAGCCCATGGGACAGGGCTTCTGGCTACACCTTC. It codes for CASSPWDRASGYTF.

V is TRBV2 and J is TRBJ2-1; TRBD2 is a possible D gene (6 bases). This CDR3 region has 15 residues. Trimming removed 8 bases from V and 5 bases from J, with 19 bases in between. Germline loops: CDR1 SNHLY, CDR2 FYNNEI. The CDR3 region has the DNA TGTGCCAGCGGCCAAGAGCGGACTATGAACAATGAGCAGTTCTTC. It translates to CASGQERTMNNEQFF.

This clone was observed a handful of times. The V call is TRBV11-2, the J call TRBJ2-2, with 9 bases lining up with TRBD1. In germline, CDR1 is SGHAT, CDR2 FQNNGV. CDR3 length: 15 residues. V trimming: 4 bases; J trimming: 7 bases; junction bases outside the gene matches: 7. CDR3 nucleotide sequence: TGTGCCAGCAGCTCATACAGGGGGCGGGGCGGGGAGCTGTTTTTT. It yields the protein CASSSYRGRGGELFF.

The rearrangement links TRBV15 to TRBJ1-6; D not resolved. The CDR3 sequence is 13 residues long. Germline V lookup: CDR1 LNHNV, CDR2 YYDKDF (reference sequence). The V gene lost 0 bases and the J gene lost 10 bases, with 7 bases spanning the gap. The CDR3 is CATSRETLSPLHF. The CDR3, as DNA: TGTGCCACCAGCAGAGAAACTCTCTCACCCCTCCACTTT. Using reference TRBV15 and TRBJ1-6 for the parts outside the CDR3, the full variable domain is DAMVIQNPRYQVTQFGKPVTLSCSQTLNHNVMYWYQQKSSQAPKLLFHYYDKDFNNEADTPDNFQSRRPNTSFCFLDIRSPGLGDTAMYLCATSRETLSPLHFGNGTRLTVT.

The rearrangement joins TRBV19 to TRBJ2-7; 10 bases match TRBD1. Germline CDR1 is LNHDA and CDR2 is SQIVND (reference sequence). This CDR3 spans 14 amino acids. V shed 5 bases, J shed 4 bases, and the junction held 5 bases outside the gene matches. The CDR3 DNA sequence: TGTGCCAGTAGTCCTCGGGACAGGGGATACGAGCAGTACTTC. It encodes CASSPRDRGYEQYF.

The chain recombines TRBV30 with TRBJ1-3; the D gene is possibly TRBD1 (6 bases). CDR1 GTSNPN and CDR2 SVGIG come from the germline V gene (reference sequence). V dropped 0 bases and J dropped 2 bases, with 14 bases sitting between them. This CDR3 spans 16 amino acids. The DNA of the CDR3 is TGTGCCTGGAGTGTACGTCAGGGGATCGCTGGAAACACCATATATTTT. Translating it yields CAWSVRQGIAGNTIYF.